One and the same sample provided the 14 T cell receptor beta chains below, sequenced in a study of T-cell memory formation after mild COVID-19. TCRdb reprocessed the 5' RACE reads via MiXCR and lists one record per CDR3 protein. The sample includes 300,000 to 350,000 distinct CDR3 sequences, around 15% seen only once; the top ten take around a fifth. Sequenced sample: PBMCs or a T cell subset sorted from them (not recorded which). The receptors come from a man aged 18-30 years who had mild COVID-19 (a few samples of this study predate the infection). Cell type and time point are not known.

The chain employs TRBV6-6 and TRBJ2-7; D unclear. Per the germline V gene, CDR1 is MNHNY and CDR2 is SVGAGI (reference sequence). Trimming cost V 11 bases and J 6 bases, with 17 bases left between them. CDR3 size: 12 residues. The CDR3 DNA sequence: TGTGCCTCGTCCCGGGCCGGTCGCGAGCAGTACTTC. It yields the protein CASSRAGREQYF.

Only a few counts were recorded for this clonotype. The CDR3 DNA sequence: TGCAGCGTGAGACTGACACTTAGCTCTGGGGCCAACGTCCTGACTTTC. This encodes CSVRLTLSSGANVLTF. The chain uses TRBV29-1 and TRBJ2-6; D not certain. Trimming took 6 bases from V and 0 from J, leaving 15 bases between them. Germline V gene data show CDR1 as SQVTM and CDR2 as ANQGSEA. The CDR3 loop spans 16 amino acids.

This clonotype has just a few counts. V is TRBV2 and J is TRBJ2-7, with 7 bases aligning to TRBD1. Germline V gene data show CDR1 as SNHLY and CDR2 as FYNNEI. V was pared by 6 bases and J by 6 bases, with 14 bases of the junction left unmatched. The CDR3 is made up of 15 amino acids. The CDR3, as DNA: TGTGCCAGCAGCCCTAGTGACAGGGCATCCGTCGAGCAGTACGTC. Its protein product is CASSPSDRASVEQYV.

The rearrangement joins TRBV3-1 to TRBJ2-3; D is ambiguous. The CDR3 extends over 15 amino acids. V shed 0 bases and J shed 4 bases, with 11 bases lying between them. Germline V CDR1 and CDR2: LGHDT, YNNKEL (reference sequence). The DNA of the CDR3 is TGTGCCAGCAGCCAAGAATTCTATGGGTCAGATACGCAGTATTTT. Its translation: CASSQEFYGSDTQYF.

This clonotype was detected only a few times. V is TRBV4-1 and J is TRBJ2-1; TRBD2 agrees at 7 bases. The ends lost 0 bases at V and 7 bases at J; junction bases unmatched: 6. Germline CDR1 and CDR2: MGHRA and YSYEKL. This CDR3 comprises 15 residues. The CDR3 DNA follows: TGCGCCAGCAGCCAAGATCAAACGGGGGGAAATGAGCAGTTCTTC. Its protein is CASSQDQTGGNEQFF.

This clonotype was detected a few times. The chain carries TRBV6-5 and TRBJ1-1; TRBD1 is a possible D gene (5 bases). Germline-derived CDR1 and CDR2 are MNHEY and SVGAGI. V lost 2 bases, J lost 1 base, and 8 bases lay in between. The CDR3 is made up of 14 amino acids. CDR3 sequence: CASSYGAENTEAFF. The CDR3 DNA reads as TGTGCCAGCAGTTACGGGGCAGAGAACACTGAAGCTTTCTTT.

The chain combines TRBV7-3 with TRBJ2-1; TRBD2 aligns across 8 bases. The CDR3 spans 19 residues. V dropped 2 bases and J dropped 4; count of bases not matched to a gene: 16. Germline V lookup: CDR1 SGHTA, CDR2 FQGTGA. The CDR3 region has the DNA TGTGCCAGCAGCTTAGACCCTGGGAGGCTAGCGGGTCCATACAATGAGCAGTTCTTC. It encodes CASSLDPGRLAGPYNEQFF.

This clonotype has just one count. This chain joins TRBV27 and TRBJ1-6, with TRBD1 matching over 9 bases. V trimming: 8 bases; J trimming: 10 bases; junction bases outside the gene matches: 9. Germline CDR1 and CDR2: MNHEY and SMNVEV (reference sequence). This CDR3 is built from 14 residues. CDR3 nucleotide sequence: TGTGCCAGCGGCCTGGGGACAGGGTGGTCACCCCTCCACTTT. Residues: CASGLGTGWSPLHF.

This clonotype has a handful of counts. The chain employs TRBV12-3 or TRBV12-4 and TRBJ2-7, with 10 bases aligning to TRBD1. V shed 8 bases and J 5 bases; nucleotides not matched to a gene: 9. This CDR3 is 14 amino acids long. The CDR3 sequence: CASGSGQGNHEQYF. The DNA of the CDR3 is TGTGCCAGCGGATCGGGACAGGGGAACCACGAGCAGTACTTC.

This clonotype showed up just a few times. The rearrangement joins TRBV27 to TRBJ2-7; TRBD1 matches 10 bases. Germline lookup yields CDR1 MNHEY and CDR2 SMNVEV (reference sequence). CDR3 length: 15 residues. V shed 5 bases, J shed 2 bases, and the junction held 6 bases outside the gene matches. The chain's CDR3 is CASSTTGTGAYEQYV. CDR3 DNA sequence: TGTGCCAGCAGTACGACTGGGACAGGGGCCTACGAGCAGTACGTC.

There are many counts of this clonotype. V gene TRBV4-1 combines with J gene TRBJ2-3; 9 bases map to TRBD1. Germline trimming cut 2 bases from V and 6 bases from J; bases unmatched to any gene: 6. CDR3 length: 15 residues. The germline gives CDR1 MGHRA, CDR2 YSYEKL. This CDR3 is CASSQPGQGFDTQYF. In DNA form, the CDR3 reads TGCGCCAGCAGCCAACCGGGACAGGGATTTGATACGCAGTATTTT.

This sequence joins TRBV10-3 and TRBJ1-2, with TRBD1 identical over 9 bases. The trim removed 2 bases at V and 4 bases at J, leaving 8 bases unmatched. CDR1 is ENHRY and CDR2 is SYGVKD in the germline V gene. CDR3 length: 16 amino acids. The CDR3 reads CAISEAGGQGAYGYTF. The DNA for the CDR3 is TGTGCCATCAGTGAGGCAGGGGGACAGGGCGCCTATGGCTACACCTTC.

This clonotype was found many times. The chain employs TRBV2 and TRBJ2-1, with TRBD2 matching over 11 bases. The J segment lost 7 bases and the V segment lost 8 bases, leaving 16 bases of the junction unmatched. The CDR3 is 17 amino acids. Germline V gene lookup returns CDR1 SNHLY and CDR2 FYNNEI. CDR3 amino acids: CASGTPELAGEENEQFF. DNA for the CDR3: TGTGCCAGCGGCACTCCCGAACTAGCGGGGGAAGAGAATGAGCAGTTCTTC. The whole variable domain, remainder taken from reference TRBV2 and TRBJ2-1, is EPEVTQTPSHQVTQMGQEVILRCVPISNHLYFYWYRQILGQKVEFLVSFYNNEISEKSEIFDDQFSVERPDGSNFTLKIRSTKLEDSAMYFCASGTPELAGEENEQFFGPGTRLTVL.

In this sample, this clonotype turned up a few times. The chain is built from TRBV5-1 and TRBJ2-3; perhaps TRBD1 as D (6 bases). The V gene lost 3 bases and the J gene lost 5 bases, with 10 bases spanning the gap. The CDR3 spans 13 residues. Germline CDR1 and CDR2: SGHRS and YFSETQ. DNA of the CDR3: TGCGCCAGCAGCTCCCTGGACAGAGATACGCAGTATTTT. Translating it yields CASSSLDRDTQYF.